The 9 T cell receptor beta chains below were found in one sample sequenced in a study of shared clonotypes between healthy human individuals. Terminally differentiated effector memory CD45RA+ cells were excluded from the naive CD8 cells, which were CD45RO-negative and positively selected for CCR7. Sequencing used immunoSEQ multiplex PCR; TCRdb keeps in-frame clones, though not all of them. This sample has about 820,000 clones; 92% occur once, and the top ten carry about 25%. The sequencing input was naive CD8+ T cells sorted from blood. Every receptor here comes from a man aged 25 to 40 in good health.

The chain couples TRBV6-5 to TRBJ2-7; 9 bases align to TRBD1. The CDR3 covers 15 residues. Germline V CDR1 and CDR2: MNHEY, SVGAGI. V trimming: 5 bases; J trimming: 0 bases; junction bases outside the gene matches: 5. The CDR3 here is CASSPGTGSSYEQYF. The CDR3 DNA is TGTGCCAGCAGTCCCGGGACAGGGAGCTCCTACGAGCAGTACTTC.

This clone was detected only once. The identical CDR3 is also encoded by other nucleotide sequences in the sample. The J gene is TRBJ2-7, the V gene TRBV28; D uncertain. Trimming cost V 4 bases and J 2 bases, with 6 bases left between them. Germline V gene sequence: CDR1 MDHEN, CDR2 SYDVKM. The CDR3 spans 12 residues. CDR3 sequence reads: CASSSPTYEQYF. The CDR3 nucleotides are TGTGCCAGCAGTTCGCCCACCTACGAGCAGTACTTC.

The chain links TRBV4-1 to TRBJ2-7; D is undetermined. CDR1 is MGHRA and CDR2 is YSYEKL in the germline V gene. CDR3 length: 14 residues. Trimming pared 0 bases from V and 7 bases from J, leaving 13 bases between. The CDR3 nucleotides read TGCGCCAGCAGCCAAGAAATATCAGTGCGGGAGCAGTACTTC. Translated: CASSQEISVREQYF.

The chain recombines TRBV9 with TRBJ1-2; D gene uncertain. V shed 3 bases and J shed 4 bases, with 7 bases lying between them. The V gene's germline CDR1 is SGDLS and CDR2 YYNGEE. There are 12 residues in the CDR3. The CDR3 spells CASSAQSYGYTF. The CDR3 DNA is TGTGCCAGCAGCGCCCAGAGCTATGGCTACACCTTC.

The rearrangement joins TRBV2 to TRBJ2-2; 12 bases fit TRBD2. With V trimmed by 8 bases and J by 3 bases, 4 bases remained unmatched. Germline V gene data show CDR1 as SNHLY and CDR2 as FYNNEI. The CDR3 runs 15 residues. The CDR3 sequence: CASAPSGRDTGELFF. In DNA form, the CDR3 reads TGTGCCAGCGCTCCTAGCGGGAGGGACACCGGGGAGCTGTTTTTT.

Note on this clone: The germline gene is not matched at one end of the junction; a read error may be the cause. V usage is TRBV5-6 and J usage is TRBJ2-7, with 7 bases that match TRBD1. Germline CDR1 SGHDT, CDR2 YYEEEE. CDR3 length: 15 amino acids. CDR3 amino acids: CARSLGVGGFKEQYF. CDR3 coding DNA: TGTGCCCGCAGCTTGGGGGTAGGGGGCTTCAAAGAGCAGTACTTC.

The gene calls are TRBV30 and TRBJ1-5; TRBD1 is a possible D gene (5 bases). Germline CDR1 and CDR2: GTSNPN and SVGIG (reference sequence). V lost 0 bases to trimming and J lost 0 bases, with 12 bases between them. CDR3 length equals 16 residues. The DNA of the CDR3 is TGTGCCTGGAGTGTGGGTGAGGGGTATAGCAATCAGCCCCAGCATTTT. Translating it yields CAWSVGEGYSNQPQHF.

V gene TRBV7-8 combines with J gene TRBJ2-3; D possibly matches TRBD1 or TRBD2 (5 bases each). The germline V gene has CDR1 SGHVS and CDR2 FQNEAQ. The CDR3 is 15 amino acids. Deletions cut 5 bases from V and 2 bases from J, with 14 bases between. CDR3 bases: TGTGCCAGCAGCCCGAGAGTTGGGACCACAGATACGCAGTATTTT. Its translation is CASSPRVGTTDTQYF.

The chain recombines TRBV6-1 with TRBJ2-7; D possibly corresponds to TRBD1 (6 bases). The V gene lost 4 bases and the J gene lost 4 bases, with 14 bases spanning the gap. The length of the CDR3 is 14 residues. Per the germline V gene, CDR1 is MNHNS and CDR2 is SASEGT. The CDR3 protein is CASSGRTAFYEQYF. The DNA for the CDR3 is TGTGCCAGCAGTGGGCGGACAGCATTTTACGAGCAGTACTTC.